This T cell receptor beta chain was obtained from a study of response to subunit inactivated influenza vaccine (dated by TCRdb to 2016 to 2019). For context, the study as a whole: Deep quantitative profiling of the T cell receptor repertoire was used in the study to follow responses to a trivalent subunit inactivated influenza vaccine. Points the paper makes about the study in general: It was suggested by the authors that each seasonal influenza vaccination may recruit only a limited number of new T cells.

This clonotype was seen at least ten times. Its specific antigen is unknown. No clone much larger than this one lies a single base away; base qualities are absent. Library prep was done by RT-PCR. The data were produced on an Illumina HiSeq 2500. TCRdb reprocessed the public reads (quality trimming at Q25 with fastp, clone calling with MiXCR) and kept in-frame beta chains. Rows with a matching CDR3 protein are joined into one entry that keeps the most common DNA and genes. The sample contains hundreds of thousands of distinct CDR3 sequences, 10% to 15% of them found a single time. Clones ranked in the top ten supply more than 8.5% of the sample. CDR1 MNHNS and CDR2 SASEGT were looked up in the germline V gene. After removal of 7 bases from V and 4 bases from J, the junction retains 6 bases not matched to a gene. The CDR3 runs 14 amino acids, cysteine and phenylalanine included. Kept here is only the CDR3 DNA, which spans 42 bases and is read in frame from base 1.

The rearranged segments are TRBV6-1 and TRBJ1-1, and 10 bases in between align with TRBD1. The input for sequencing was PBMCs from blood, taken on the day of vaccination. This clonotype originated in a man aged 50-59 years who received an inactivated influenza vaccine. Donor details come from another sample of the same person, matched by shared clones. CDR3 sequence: CASTRTGGITEAFF. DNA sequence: TGTGCCAGCACCAGGACAGGGGGGATCACTGAAGCTTTCTTT.